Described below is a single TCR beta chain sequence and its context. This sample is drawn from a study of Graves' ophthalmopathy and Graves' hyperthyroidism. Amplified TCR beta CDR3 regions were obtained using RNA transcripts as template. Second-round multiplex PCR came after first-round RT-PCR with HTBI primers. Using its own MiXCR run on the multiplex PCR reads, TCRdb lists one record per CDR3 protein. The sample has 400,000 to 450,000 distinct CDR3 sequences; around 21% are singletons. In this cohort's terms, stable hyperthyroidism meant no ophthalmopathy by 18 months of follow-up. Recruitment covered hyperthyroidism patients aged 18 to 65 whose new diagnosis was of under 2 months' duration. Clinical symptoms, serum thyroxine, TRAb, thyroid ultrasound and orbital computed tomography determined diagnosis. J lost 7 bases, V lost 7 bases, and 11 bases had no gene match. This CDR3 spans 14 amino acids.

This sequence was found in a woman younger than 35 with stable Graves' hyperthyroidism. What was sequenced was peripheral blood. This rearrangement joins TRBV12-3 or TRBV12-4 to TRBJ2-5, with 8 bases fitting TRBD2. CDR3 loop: CASNIGTSGGTQYF. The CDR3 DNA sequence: TGTGCCAGCAACATCGGGACTAGTGGGGGGACCCAGTACTTC.